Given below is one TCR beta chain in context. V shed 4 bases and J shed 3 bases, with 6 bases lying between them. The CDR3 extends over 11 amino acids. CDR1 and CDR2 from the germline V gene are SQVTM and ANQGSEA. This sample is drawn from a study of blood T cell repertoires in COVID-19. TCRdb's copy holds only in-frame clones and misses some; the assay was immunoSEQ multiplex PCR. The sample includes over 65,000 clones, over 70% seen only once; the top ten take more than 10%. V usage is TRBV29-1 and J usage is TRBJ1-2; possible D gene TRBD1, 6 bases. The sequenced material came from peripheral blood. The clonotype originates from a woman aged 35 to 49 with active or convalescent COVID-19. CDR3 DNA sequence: TGCAGCGTTGCAGGGGACTATGGCTACACCTTC. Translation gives CSVAGDYGYTF.